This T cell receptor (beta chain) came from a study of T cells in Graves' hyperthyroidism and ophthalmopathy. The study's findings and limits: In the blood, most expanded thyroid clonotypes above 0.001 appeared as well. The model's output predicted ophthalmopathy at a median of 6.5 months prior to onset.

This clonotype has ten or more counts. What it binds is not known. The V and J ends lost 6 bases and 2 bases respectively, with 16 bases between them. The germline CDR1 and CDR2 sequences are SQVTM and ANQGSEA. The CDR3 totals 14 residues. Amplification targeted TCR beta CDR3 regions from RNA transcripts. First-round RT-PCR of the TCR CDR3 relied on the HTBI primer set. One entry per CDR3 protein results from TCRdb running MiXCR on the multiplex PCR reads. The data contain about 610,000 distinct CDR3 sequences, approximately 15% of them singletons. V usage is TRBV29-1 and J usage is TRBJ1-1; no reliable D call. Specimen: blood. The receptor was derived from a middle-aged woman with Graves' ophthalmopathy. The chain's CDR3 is CSVLGITLNTEAFF. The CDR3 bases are TGCAGCGTCCTTGGTATAACCTTAAACACTGAAGCTTTCTTT.